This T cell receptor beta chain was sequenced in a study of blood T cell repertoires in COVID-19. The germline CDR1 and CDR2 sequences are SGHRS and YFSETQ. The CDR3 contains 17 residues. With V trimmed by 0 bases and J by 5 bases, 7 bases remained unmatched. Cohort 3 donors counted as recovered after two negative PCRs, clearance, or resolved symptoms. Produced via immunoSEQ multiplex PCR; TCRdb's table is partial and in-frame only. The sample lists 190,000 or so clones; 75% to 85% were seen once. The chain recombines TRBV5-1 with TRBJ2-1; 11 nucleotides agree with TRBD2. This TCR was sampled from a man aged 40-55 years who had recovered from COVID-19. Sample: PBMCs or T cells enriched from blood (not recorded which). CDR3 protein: CASSLAASGRNHNEQFF. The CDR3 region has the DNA TGCGCCAGCAGCTTGGCGGCTAGCGGGAGGAACCACAATGAGCAGTTCTTC. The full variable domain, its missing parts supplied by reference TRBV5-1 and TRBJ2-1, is KAGVTQTPRYLIKTRGQQVTLSCSPISGHRSVSWYQQTPGQGLQFLFEYFSETQRNKGNFPGRFSGRQFSNSRSEMNVSTLELGDSALYLCASSLAASGRNHNEQFFGPGTRLTVL.